The rows below give T cell receptor beta chains drawn from one sample of a study of identical twins' blood T cells. TCRdb called the 5' RACE reads again in MiXCR, with one record for every CDR3 protein. The data show fewer than 450,000 distinct CDR3 sequences, approximately 30% seen once. Specimen: PBMCs. Receptors were obtained from a woman aged 18-50 years in good health. Both conserved end residues are part of each CDR3. A D gene is named only where the DNA matches it firmly. Size is stated for part of the rows, as once, few or many counts, or as a class when the clone is expanded.

length	D	size	V	J	CDR3	DNA
17	NA	NA	TRBV3-1	TRBJ1-2	CASSQDAYRSYDYGYTF	TGTGCCAGCAGCCAAGATGCGTACAGGTCGTATGACTATGGCTACACCTTC
14	TRBD1	few	TRBV29-1	TRBJ1-3	CSVGGQSSGNTIYF	TGCAGCGTCGGGGGACAGAGCTCTGGAAACACCATATATTTT
19	NA	NA	TRBV12-2	TRBJ1-5	CASRLRLPGTGPSNQPQHF	TGTGCAAGTCGCTTAAGGCTTCCAGGGACTGGGCCCTCGAATCAGCCCCAGCATTTT
15	TRBD1	few	TRBV5-1	TRBJ1-1	CASSFYGQGNTEAFF	TGCGCCAGCAGCTTCTACGGACAGGGAAACACTGAAGCTTTCTTT
15	TRBD1	few	TRBV3-1	TRBJ1-1	CASNDRGPGWTEAFF	TGTGCCAGCAACGACAGGGGGCCCGGTTGGACTGAAGCTTTCTTT
10	NA	many	TRBV20-1	TRBJ1-2	CSARDYGYTF	TGCAGTGCTAGAGACTATGGCTACACCTTC
13	NA	few	TRBV20-1	TRBJ1-2	CSAGGHLNYGYTF	TGCAGTGCCGGGGGACACCTTAACTATGGCTACACCTTC
13	NA	many	TRBV12-3/TRBV12-4	TRBJ1-1	CASRGRLATEAFF	TGTGCCAGCAGAGGACGTCTGGCGACTGAAGCTTTCTTT
12	TRBD1	NA	TRBV20-1	TRBJ2-7	CSARGQGSEQYF	TGCAGTGCTAGGGGACAGGGAAGCGAGCAGTACTTC
15	NA	many	TRBV5-1	TRBJ2-2	CASSPLKQGTGELFF	TGCGCCAGCAGCCCCTTAAAACAGGGTACCGGGGAGCTGTTTTTT
14	TRBD1	few	TRBV29-1	TRBJ2-2	CSVEDEGTAGELFF	TGCAGCGTTGAAGATGAGGGGACAGCCGGGGAGTTGTTTTTT
12	NA	few	TRBV27	TRBJ1-2	CASSQGFGGYTF	TGTGCCAGCAGTCAGGGTTTCGGTGGCTACACCTTC
13	NA	NA	TRBV10-3	TRBJ1-2	CAITQGLDYGYTF	TGTGCCATCACGCAGGGTCTGGACTATGGCTACACCTTC
12	TRBD1	NA	TRBV20-1	TRBJ1-1	CSARASGGEAFF	TGCAGTGCTAGAGCCTCAGGGGGTGAAGCTTTCTTT
14	TRBD1	NA	TRBV20-1	TRBJ1-1	CSARSGTAYTEAFF	TGCAGTGCTAGATCCGGGACAGCGTACACTGAAGCTTTCTTT